These T cell receptor beta chains were read from a single sample in a study of blood T cells in healthy people across ages. TCRdb called the 5' RACE reads again in MiXCR, with one record for every CDR3 protein. The sample lists approximately 1.5 million distinct CDR3 sequences; 42% were seen once. Sequencing was performed on blood. The receptors here all came from a woman younger than 35 in good health. Each CDR3 is given with its conserved first and last residue. Each record gives: CDR3 protein, J gene, V gene, D gene. The D gene is left open where the match is weak.

CDR3: CASSQQGEHTEAFF; J: TRBJ1-1; V: TRBV2; D: TRBD1
CDR3: CASSQDSILSPLHF; J: TRBJ1-6; V: TRBV4-1; D: -
CDR3: CASSLPSDGYEQYF; J: TRBJ2-7; V: TRBV28; D: -
CDR3: CASSLSSPNEQFF; J: TRBJ2-1; V: TRBV27; D: -
CDR3: CASSLADRWAPKVSYF; J: TRBJ2-3; V: TRBV7-8; D: TRBD1
CDR3: CASSQGLSEEYF; J: TRBJ2-5; V: TRBV6-2/TRBV6-3; D: -
CDR3: CSAPPSGRSNEQYF; J: -; V: TRBV20-1; D: -
CDR3: CATTTGATPDTQYF; J: TRBJ2-3; V: TRBV6-1; D: TRBD1
CDR3: CASSLGRRSNQPQHF; J: TRBJ1-5; V: TRBV7-2; D: -
CDR3: CASSKNWRQAAPLHF; J: TRBJ1-6; V: TRBV21-1; D: -
CDR3: CATSDLHNLGAGGTNEQFF; J: TRBJ2-1; V: TRBV24-1; D: TRBD2
CDR3: CASSFFGITDTQYF; J: TRBJ2-3; V: TRBV6-2/TRBV6-3; D: -
CDR3: CASSLGLAGLSFHEQYF; J: -; V: TRBV7-8; D: -
CDR3: CANSFGPDQETQYF; J: TRBJ2-5; V: TRBV12-3/TRBV12-4; D: -
CDR3: CAISVGGPQETQYF; J: TRBJ2-5; V: TRBV10-3; D: -
CDR3: CASSHIQWSWELFF; J: TRBJ2-2; V: TRBV5-6; D: -
CDR3: CSGSPFDRGLGEAFF; J: TRBJ1-1; V: TRBV20-1; D: TRBD1
CDR3: CASSQRKSNQPQHF; J: TRBJ1-5; V: TRBV4-1; D: -
CDR3: CASSQEMGRHTEAFF; J: TRBJ1-1; V: TRBV3-1; D: -
CDR3: CASSLLFDRVVGYTF; J: TRBJ1-2; V: TRBV7-2; D: TRBD1
CDR3: CSAVPGASNQPQHF; J: TRBJ1-5; V: TRBV20-1; D: -
CDR3: CASSLMARADMQYF; J: TRBJ2-3; V: TRBV12-3/TRBV12-4; D: -
CDR3: CASSPSRNTDTQYF; J: TRBJ2-3; V: TRBV18; D: -
CDR3: CASKPGQGTNQPQHF; J: TRBJ1-5; V: TRBV6-5; D: TRBD1
CDR3: CSARSWPNQPQHF; J: TRBJ1-5; V: TRBV20-1; D: -
CDR3: CASSALQGPEQYF; J: TRBJ2-7; V: TRBV5-1; D: TRBD1
CDR3: CASSYDLSGGFGARDEQFF; J: TRBJ2-1; V: TRBV6-2/TRBV6-3; D: TRBD2
CDR3: CSARGDRATYEQYF; J: TRBJ2-7; V: TRBV20-1; D: TRBD1
CDR3: CASSSGQGARMNTEAFF; J: TRBJ1-1; V: TRBV5-1; D: TRBD1
CDR3: CASSQEQGHTDTQYF; J: TRBJ2-3; V: TRBV4-3; D: -
CDR3: CSAPSGTSGGEQYF; J: TRBJ2-7; V: TRBV20-1; D: TRBD2
CDR3: CASSLASIREKLFF; J: TRBJ1-4; V: TRBV7-2; D: -
CDR3: CASGGHLLYEQYF; J: TRBJ2-7; V: TRBV7-2; D: -
CDR3: CASRTLVSTGPSGNTIYF; J: TRBJ1-3; V: TRBV6-2/TRBV6-3; D: -
CDR3: CASSLEVSVGTDTQYF; J: TRBJ2-3; V: TRBV7-2; D: -
CDR3: CASSSGGGVPDTQYF; J: TRBJ2-3; V: TRBV3-1; D: TRBD2
CDR3: CSAAPPSGGRNNEQFF; J: TRBJ2-1; V: TRBV20-1; D: -
CDR3: CASTLSRINEKLFF; J: TRBJ1-4; V: TRBV7-2; D: -
CDR3: CASSPRTLEGYTF; J: TRBJ1-2; V: TRBV5-5; D: -
CDR3: CSARDFQRASTDTQYF; J: TRBJ2-3; V: TRBV20-1; D: -
CDR3: CSALTPRQLSNQPQHF; J: TRBJ1-5; V: TRBV20-1; D: -
CDR3: CSARYGTSGNVYEQYF; J: TRBJ2-5; V: TRBV20-1; D: TRBD2
CDR3: CASSQDPIGRNNEQFF; J: TRBJ2-1; V: TRBV4-1; D: -
CDR3: CASSQFRDSAPYGYTF; J: TRBJ1-2; V: TRBV7-2; D: TRBD1
CDR3: CSARDRVGYTEAFF; J: TRBJ1-1; V: TRBV20-1; D: -
CDR3: CAIKGGRDIDTQYF; J: TRBJ2-3; V: TRBV10-3; D: -